The clone carrying this T cell receptor (beta chain) has only a few counts. The data were obtained in a study of Ad26.COV2.S vaccination and SARS-CoV-2 variants. About the research overall: Ad26.COV2.S was injected intramuscularly once or twice, 56 days apart.

Method: immunoSEQ multiplex PCR; TCRdb's copy keeps in-frame clones and lacks some. The sample lists 290,000 or so clones, around 87% seen once, with over 2.5% in the top ten. V was trimmed by 5 bases and J by 5 bases, leaving 9 bases between them. Germline V gene lookup returns CDR1 SGHTA and CDR2 FQGNSA. This CDR3 is built from 13 residues. Treatment given: roughly 20 received Ad26.COV2.S at low or high dose, single or two shots; about 5 received placebo; per-sample allocation not given. The samples were gathered on day 63 after the first injection of vaccine or placebo. Adults aged 18-55 years in Boston included the donor.

The gene calls are TRBV7-2 and TRBJ2-2; no clear D. The input for sequencing was peripheral blood, taken in a trial of Ad26.COV2.S vaccine versus placebo. The sequence derives from a person between 18 and 65 years old who received the Ad26.COV2.S COVID-19 vaccine or a placebo. The CDR3 coding sequence is TGTGCCAGCAGCCAGTACTGGACCGGGGAGCTGTTTTTT. It encodes CASSQYWTGELFF. The full variable domain, rest sourced from reference TRBV7-2 and TRBJ2-2, is GAGVSQSPSNKVTEKGKDVELRCDPISGHTALYWYRQSLGQGLEFLIYFQGNSAPDKSGLPSDRFSAERTGGSVSTLTIQRTQQEDSAVYLCASSQYWTGELFFGEGSRLTVL.